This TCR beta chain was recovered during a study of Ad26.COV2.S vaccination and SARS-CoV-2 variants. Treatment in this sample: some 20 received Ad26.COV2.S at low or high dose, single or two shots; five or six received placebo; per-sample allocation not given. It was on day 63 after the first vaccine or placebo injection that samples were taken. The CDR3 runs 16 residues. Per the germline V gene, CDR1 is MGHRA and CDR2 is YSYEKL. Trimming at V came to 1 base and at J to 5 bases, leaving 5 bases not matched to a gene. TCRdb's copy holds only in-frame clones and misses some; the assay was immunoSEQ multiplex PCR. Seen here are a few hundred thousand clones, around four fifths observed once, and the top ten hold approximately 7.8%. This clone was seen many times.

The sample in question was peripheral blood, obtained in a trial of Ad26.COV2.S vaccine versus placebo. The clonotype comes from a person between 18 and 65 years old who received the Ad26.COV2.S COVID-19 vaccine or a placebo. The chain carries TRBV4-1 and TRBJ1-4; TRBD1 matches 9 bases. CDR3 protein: CASSQGSGTGNEKLFF. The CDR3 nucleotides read TGCGCCAGCAGCCAAGGGTCCGGGACAGGGAATGAAAAACTGTTTTTT.